This T cell receptor beta chain originates from a study of cytomegalovirus exposure and HLA in healthy donors. Overall study results and limits: Immune exposure information available was restricted to CMV serostatus. In a later analysis, roughly 17,000 TCR beta sequences were associated with HLA alleles at 0.05 false discovery rate. As a later analysis showed, a missense DCLRE1C variant was linked to trimming of TCR beta V- and J-genes.

Vbeta (60) and Jbeta (13) primers were used in the PCR. Profiled with immunoSEQ multiplex PCR; TCRdb holds only in-frame clones, not every one. This table holds almost 65,000 clones, more than 60% found once. Germline V gene sequence: CDR1 KGHSH, CDR2 LQKENI. V was pared by 0 bases and J by 0 bases, with 6 bases between. CDR3 length: 15 amino acids. Turning to this clone: Its antigen is not known.

The sample consisted of PBMCs. The gene calls are TRBV18 and TRBJ1-5; D remains unclear. The sequence came from a male donor in good health and CMV-seropositive. The CDR3 nucleotides are TGTGCCAGCTCACCACCGGAGGATAGCAATCAGCCCCAGCATTTT. This codes for CASSPPEDSNQPQHF.